A single count supports the clone carrying this TCR beta chain. Its antigen is not identified. PCR primers comprised 60 Vbeta and 13 Jbeta primers. Sequencing was performed with immunoSEQ multiplex PCR; in TCRdb, only in-frame clones are kept and a portion is missing. The sample has tens of thousands of clones, roughly 78% seen once; the top ten hold nearly 2.5%. The sample originates from a study of cytomegalovirus exposure and HLA in healthy donors. General study results and limits: The classifier, whose performance was assessed in both the original and validation cohorts, reportedly diagnosed cytomegalovirus status with high specificity and sensitivity.

Looked up from germline, CDR1 is SNHLY and CDR2 is FYNNEI. Trimming shortened V by 10 bases and J by 6 bases, and 16 bases separated the two germline ends. The CDR3 covers 12 residues. Specimen: PBMCs. The receptor was derived from a male donor in good health and CMV-seropositive. The chain couples TRBV2 to TRBJ2-7, with a possible D match to TRBD1 (6 bases). The DNA for the CDR3 is TGTGCCACCTCCTACAGGGCGCTCGAGCAGTACTTC. Translation: CATSYRALEQYF.